Here is one T cell receptor (beta chain) with its context. V was cut by 3 bases and J by 2 bases, with 4 bases left in between. The CDR3 totals 11 residues. CDR1 and CDR2 from the germline V gene are SQVTM and ANQGSEA. The data derive from a study of blood T cell repertoires in COVID-19. This table comes from immunoSEQ multiplex PCR, and its TCRdb copy is limited to in-frame clones, with some not included. The repertoire consists of 200,000 to 250,000 clones, with 70% to 85% occurring once and the leading ten covering roughly 1.8%. This sequence joins TRBV29-1 and TRBJ1-2; D call uncertain. This sequence originates from a man in his 60s who had recovered from COVID-19. The sample comprised PBMCs or T cells enriched from blood (not recorded which). The CDR3 DNA sequence: TGCAGCGTTGACGTAAACTATGGCTACACCTTC. Encoded protein: CSVDVNYGYTF.